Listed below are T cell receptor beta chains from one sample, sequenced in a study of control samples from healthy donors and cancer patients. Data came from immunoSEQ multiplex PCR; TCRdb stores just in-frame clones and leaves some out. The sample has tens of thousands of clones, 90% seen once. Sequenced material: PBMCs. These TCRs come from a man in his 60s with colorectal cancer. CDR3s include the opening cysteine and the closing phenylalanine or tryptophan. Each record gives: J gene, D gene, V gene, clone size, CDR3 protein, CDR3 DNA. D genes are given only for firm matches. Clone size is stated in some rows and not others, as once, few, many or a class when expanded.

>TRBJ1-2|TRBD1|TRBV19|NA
CASSIPDRLIYGYTF
TGTGCCAGTAGTATCCCGGACAGGCTCATCTATGGCTACACCTTC
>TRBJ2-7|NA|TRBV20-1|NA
CSALKAYEQYF
TGCAGTGCCCTAAAAGCCTACGAGCAGTACTTC
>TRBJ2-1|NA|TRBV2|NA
CASSETALSVREQFF
TGTGCCAGCAGTGAAACTGCCCTTTCTGTCCGTGAGCAGTTCTTC
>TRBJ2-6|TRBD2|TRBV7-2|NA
CASSLGLAGGPGANVLTF
TGTGCCAGCAGCCTGGGACTAGCGGGGGGGCCTGGGGCCAACGTCCTGACTTTC
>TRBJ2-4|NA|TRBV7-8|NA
CASSLDRGIQYF
TGTGCCAGCAGCTTAGATCGGGGCATTCAGTACTTC
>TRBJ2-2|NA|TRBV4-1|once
CASSQLYRGELFF
TGCGCCAGCAGCCAGCTGTACCGCGGGGAGCTGTTTTTT
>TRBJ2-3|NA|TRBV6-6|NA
CASSLGPSTDTQYF
TGTGCCAGCAGTCTCGGGCCTAGCACAGATACGCAGTATTTT
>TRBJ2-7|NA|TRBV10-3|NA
CAISGSGTRTNYEQYF
TGTGCCATCAGTGGATCCGGGACCAGAACCAACTACGAGCAGTACTTC
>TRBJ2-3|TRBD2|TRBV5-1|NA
CASSWGDSGTDTQYF
TGCGCCAGCAGCTGGGGGGATAGCGGGACAGATACGCAGTATTTT
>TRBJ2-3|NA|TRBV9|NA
CASSVTSRSGTDTQYF
TGTGCCAGCAGCGTAACCTCGCGGTCCGGCACAGATACGCAGTATTTT
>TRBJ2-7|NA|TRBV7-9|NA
CASSLAGADEQYF
TGTGCCAGCAGCTTAGCCGGGGCGGACGAGCAGTACTTC
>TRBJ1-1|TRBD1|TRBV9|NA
CASSETGTQMNTEAFF
TGTGCCAGCAGCGAGACAGGGACCCAAATGAACACTGAAGCTTTCTTT
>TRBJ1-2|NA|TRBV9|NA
CASSQAGYGYTF
TGTGCCAGCTCTCAGGCAGGGTATGGCTACACCTTC
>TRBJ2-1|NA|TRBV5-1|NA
CASSPDGVMSSYNEQFF
TGCGCCAGCAGCCCCGATGGGGTGATGAGCTCCTACAATGAGCAGTTCTTC
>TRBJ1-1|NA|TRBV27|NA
CASRRTVNGANTEAFF
TGTGCCAGCAGGAGGACTGTGAATGGCGCGAACACTGAAGCTTTCTTT
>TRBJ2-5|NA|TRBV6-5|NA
CASSYSGGKETQYF
TGTGCCAGCAGTTACTCAGGGGGGAAGGAGACCCAGTACTTC
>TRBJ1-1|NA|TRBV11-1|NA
CASQVGLNTEAFF
TGTGCCAGCCAGGTTGGCCTGAACACTGAAGCTTTCTTT
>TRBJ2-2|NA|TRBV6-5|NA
CASTLFLGTGELFF
TGTGCCAGCACTCTCTTCTTGGGAACAGGGGAGCTGTTTTTT
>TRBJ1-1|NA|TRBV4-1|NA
CASSQDRRRINTEAFF
TGCGCCAGCAGCCAAGATCGGCGCAGAATTAACACTGAAGCTTTCTTT
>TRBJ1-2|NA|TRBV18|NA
CASSQLGSGSGYTF
TGTGCCAGCTCACAACTCGGCTCAGGAAGTGGCTACACCTTC
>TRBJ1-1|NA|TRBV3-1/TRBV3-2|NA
CASSQGANTEAFF
TGTGCCAGCAGCCAAGGTGCGAACACTGAAGCTTTCTTT
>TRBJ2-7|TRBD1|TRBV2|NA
CASSERGQVRQYF
TGTGCCAGCAGTGAGAGGGGACAGGTTCGTCAGTACTTC
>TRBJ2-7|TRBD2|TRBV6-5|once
CASSYSPSGVLGEQYF
TGTGCCAGCAGTTACTCCCCTAGCGGGGTATTGGGCGAGCAGTACTTC
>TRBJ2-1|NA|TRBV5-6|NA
CASSLGRGPYNEQFF
TGTGCCAGCAGCCTGGGACGGGGCCCCTACAATGAGCAGTTCTTC
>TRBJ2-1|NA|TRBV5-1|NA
CASSLRGGDEQFF
TGCGCCAGCAGCCTCCGGGGCGGGGATGAGCAGTTCTTC
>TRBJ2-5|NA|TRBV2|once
CASSEQETQYF
TGTGCCAGCAGTGAACAAGAGACCCAGTACTTC
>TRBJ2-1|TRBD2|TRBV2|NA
CASTAGTRLSEQFF
TGTGCCAGCACTGCCGGGACTAGACTGTCTGAGCAGTTCTTC
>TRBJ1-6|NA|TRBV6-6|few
CASSLDARLRSPLHF
TGTGCCAGCAGCCTGGACGCCAGGCTCCGATCACCCCTCCACTTT
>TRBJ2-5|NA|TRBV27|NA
CASSPTPPEETQYF
TGTGCCAGCAGTCCCACCCCCCCTGAAGAGACCCAGTACTTC
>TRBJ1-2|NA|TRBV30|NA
CAWSVGVRAGPGYTF
TGTGCCTGGAGTGTAGGAGTTAGGGCAGGGCCGGGCTACACCTTC
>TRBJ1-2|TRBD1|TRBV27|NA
CASSLQGVVPGYTF
TGTGCCAGCAGTTTACAGGGGGTGGTTCCTGGCTACACCTTC
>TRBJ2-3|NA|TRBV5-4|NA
CASSLPSTDTQYF
TGTGCCAGCAGCCTGCCCAGCACAGATACGCAGTATTTT
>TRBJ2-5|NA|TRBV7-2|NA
CASSRFLGGGETQYF
TGTGCCAGCAGCCGTTTCCTCGGGGGTGGAGAGACCCAGTACTTC
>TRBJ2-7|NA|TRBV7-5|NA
CARSGTMGQRGYDEQYF
TGTGCCAGAAGCGGCACGATGGGACAGAGGGGTTACGACGAGCAGTACTTC
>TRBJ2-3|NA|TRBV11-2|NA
CASSLVGRVADTQYF
TGTGCCAGCAGCTTAGTGGGGCGAGTTGCAGATACGCAGTATTTT
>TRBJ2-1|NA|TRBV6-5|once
CASSYGQGGGDNEQFF
TGTGCCAGCAGTTACGGTCAGGGTGGAGGAGACAATGAGCAGTTCTTC
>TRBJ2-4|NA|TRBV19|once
CASRHTGDLAKNIQYF
TGTGCCAGTAGACACACAGGAGATCTAGCCAAAAACATTCAGTACTTC
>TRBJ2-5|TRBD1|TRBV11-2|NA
CASSLDRVSGTQYF
TGTGCCAGCAGCTTGGACAGGGTGTCCGGGACCCAGTACTTC
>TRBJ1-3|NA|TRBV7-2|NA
CASSLVGQESYTIYF
TGTGCCAGCAGCTTAGTAGGTCAGGAGTCATACACCATATATTTT
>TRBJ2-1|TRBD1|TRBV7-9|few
CASSLQTGGEQFF
TGTGCCAGCAGTCTACAGACAGGGGGCGAGCAGTTCTTC
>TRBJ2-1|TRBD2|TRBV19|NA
CASSPGGSYNEQFF
TGTGCCAGTAGTCCCGGGGGGTCCTACAATGAGCAGTTCTTC
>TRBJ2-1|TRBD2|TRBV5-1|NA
CASSLRLAGPYNEQFF
TGCGCCAGCAGCTTGAGACTAGCGGGGCCCTACAATGAGCAGTTCTTC
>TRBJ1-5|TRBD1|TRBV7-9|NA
CASSSGQGANQPQHF
TGTGCCAGCAGCTCAGGACAGGGGGCCAATCAGCCCCAGCATTTT
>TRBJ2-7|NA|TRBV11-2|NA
CASSPNRGEQYF
TGTGCCAGCAGCCCCAACCGAGGGGAGCAGTACTTC
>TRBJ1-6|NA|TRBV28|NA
CASSSPGRSNSPLHF
TGTGCCAGCAGTTCACCAGGGCGGTCGAACTCACCCCTCCACTTT
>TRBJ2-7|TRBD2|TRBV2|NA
CASSEGAGAPYEQYF
TGTGCCAGCAGTGAAGGAGCGGGGGCCCCCTACGAGCAGTACTTC
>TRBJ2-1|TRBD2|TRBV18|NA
CASSQTRTSGGPNEQFF
TGTGCCAGCTCACAAACTAGGACTAGCGGGGGGCCCAATGAGCAGTTCTTC
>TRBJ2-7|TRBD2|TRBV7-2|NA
CASSGGLAGAYEQYF
TGTGCCAGCAGCGGAGGACTAGCGGGGGCCTACGAGCAGTACTTC
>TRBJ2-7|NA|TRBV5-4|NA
CASSLGYTGTYEQYF
TGTGCCAGCAGCTTGGGCTATACAGGGACCTACGAGCAGTACTTC
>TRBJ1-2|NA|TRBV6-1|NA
CASSEGVREIYGYTF
TGTGCCAGCAGTGAAGGGGTCCGGGAGATCTATGGCTACACCTTC
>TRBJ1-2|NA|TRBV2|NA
CASSEYREVGGYTF
TGTGCCAGCAGTGAATACAGGGAGGTAGGGGGCTACACCTTC
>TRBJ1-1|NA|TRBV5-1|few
CASSRGSAGVTEAFF
TGCGCCAGCAGCCGGGGCTCAGCGGGGGTCACTGAAGCTTTCTTT
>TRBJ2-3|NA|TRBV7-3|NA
CASSKTSTDTQYF
TGTGCCAGCAGCAAAACAAGCACAGATACGCAGTATTTT
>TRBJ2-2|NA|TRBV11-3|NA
CASSLIGELFF
TGTGCCAGCAGCTTAATCGGGGAGCTGTTTTTT
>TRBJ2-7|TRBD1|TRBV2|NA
CASSGQGGSYEQYF
TGTGCCAGCAGCGGACAGGGAGGCTCCTACGAGCAGTACTTC
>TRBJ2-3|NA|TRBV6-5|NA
CASSLVTASTDTQYF
TGTGCCAGCAGTTTGGTGACAGCTAGCACAGATACGCAGTATTTT
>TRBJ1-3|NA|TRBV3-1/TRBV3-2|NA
CASSQQTAGGTIYF
TGTGCCAGCAGCCAACAGACGGCGGGCGGCACCATATATTTT
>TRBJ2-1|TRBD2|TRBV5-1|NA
CASSSTSGAFNEQFF
TGCGCCAGCAGCTCGACTAGCGGCGCCTTCAATGAGCAGTTCTTC
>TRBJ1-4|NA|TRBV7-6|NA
CASSLGAEREKLFF
TGTGCCAGCAGCTTAGGGGCAGAAAGAGAAAAACTGTTTTTT
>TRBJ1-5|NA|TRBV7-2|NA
CASSLGDSANQPQHF
TGTGCCAGCAGCTTAGGGGATTCGGCCAATCAGCCCCAGCATTTT